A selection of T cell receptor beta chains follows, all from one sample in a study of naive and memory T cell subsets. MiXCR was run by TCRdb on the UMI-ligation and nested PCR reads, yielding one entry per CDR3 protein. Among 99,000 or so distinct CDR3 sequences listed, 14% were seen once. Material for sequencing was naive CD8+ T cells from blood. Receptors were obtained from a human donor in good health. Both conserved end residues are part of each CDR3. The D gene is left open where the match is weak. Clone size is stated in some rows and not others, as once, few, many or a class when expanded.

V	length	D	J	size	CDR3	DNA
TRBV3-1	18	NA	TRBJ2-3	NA	CASSQVDFERASTDTQYF	TGTGCCAGCAGCCAAGTCGATTTCGAGCGGGCGAGCACAGATACGCAGTATTTT
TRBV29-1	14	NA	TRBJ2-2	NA	CSVGEIRGTGELFF	TGCAGCGTTGGGGAAATTCGGGGCACCGGGGAGCTGTTTTTT
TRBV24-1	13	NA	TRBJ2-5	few	CATSDPVLGNQYF	TGTGCCACCAGTGATCCCGTTTTGGGGAACCAGTACTTC
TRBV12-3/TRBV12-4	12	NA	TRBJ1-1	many	CASTITGIEAFF	TGTGCCAGCACCATCACAGGGATTGAAGCTTTCTTT
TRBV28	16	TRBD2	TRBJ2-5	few	CASSLRLAVYQETQYF	TGTGCCAGCAGTTTACGACTAGCGGTCTACCAAGAGACCCAGTACTTC
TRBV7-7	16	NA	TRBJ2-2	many	CASSPLLTANTGELFF	TGTGCCAGCAGCCCCCTCCTGACAGCGAACACCGGGGAGCTGTTTTTT
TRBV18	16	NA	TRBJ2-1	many	CASSPPPPRRLDEQFF	TGTGCCAGCTCACCACCGCCTCCACGAAGACTAGATGAGCAGTTCTTC
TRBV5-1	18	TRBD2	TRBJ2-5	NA	CASSHRTSGGTGQETQYF	TGCGCCAGCAGCCATCGGACTAGCGGGGGCACCGGACAAGAGACCCAGTACTTC
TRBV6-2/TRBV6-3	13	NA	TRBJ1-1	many	CASSATGPREAFF	TGTGCCAGCAGCGCTACGGGACCGCGCGAAGCTTTCTTT
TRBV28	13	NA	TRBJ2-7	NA	CASSTLARGEQYF	TGTGCCAGCAGTACTCTGGCCCGGGGGGAGCAGTACTTC
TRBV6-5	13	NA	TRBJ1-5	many	CASGQNSNQPQHF	TGTGCCAGCGGACAGAATAGCAATCAGCCCCAGCATTTT
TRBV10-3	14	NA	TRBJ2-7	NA	CAISENRNNYEQYF	TGTGCCATCAGTGAAAACCGGAATAACTACGAGCAGTACTTC
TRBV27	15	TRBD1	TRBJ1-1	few	CASSLSGTANTEAFF	TGTGCCAGCAGTTTATCCGGGACAGCGAACACTGAAGCTTTCTTT
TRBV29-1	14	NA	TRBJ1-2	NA	CSVEDPRRTYGYTF	TGCAGCGTTGAAGATCCTCGCAGAACTTATGGCTACACCTTC
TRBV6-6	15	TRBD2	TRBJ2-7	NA	CASSYSPTGGYEQYF	TGTGCCAGCAGTTACTCACCCACGGGGGGCTACGAGCAGTACTTC
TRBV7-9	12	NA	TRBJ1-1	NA	CASAPRGTEAFF	TGTGCCAGCGCTCCGAGGGGGACTGAAGCTTTCTTT
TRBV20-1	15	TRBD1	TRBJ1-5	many	CSAVDREDLNQPQHF	TGCAGTGCAGTGGACAGGGAGGATTTGAATCAGCCCCAGCATTTT
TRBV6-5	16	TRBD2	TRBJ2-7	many	CASSYSGPSGVNEQYF	TGTGCCAGCAGTTACTCGGGACCTAGCGGGGTAAACGAGCAGTACTTC
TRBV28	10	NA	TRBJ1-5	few	CASSQQPQHF	TGTGCCAGCAGCCAACAGCCCCAGCATTTT
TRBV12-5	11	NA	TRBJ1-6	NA	CASGDRGPLHF	TGTGCTAGTGGGGATAGGGGACCCCTCCACTTT
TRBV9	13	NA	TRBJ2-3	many	CASSASGTDTQYF	TGTGCCAGCAGCGCAAGTGGGACAGATACGCAGTATTTT
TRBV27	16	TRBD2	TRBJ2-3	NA	CASTPSGGDLTDTQYF	TGTGCCAGCACCCCTAGCGGGGGGGACCTCACAGATACGCAGTATTTT
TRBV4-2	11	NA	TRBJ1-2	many	CASSQRDGYTF	TGTGCCAGCAGCCAAAGGGATGGCTACACCTTC
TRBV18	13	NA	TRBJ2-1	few	CASSPPGADEQFF	TGTGCCAGCTCACCACCGGGGGCAGATGAGCAGTTCTTC
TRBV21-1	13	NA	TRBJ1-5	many	CGGGRGSYQPQHF	TGTGGGGGGGGCAGGGGATCCTATCAGCCCCAGCATTTT
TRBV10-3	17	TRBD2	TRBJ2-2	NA	CAISRLGLGVDTGELFF	TGTGCCATCAGTCGATTAGGACTAGGCGTGGACACCGGGGAGCTGTTTTTT
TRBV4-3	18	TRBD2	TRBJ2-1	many	CASSQGIAGGSSYNEQFF	TGCGCCAGCAGCCAAGGAATAGCGGGGGGTAGCTCCTACAATGAGCAGTTCTTC
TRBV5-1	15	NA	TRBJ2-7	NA	CASSLFGQGSYEQYF	TGCGCCAGCAGCTTGTTCGGTCAGGGGTCCTACGAGCAGTACTTC
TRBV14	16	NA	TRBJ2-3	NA	CASSRRGPTLTDTQYF	TGTGCCAGCAGCCGAAGAGGACCGACCCTCACAGATACGCAGTATTTT
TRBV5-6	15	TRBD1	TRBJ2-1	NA	CASSPGQGNHNEQFF	TGTGCCAGCAGCCCCGGACAGGGAAACCACAATGAGCAGTTCTTC
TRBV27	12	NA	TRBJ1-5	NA	CASSLIGQPQHF	TGTGCCAGCAGTTTAATTGGTCAGCCCCAGCATTTT
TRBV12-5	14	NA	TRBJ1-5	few	CASVSGLGNQPQHF	TGTGCTAGTGTGTCGGGTTTAGGCAATCAGCCCCAGCATTTT
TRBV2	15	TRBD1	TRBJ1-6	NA	CASSPTGALKSPLNF	TGTGCCAGCAGCCCGACAGGGGCATTGAAGTCACCCCTCAACTTT
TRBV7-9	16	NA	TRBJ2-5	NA	CASSARITGAQETQYF	TGTGCCAGCAGCGCGAGGATAACAGGAGCACAAGAGACCCAGTACTTC
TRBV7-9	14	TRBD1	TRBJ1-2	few	CASSLAGQVDGYTF	TGTGCCAGCAGCTTAGCGGGACAGGTAGATGGCTACACCTTC
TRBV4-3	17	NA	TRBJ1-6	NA	CASSQDFPGARGSPLHF	TGCGCCAGCAGCCAAGACTTTCCCGGGGCCCGGGGGTCACCCCTCCACTTT
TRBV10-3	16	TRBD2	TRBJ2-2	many	CAIAGAAGRSPGELFF	TGTGCCATCGCGGGAGCAGCGGGCCGCTCCCCCGGGGAGCTGTTTTTT
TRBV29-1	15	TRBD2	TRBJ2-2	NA	CSVLPSGANTGELFF	TGCAGCGTCCTACCTAGCGGAGCGAACACCGGGGAGCTGTTTTTT
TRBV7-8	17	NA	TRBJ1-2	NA	CASSRGDLDPFGLSYTF	TGTGCCAGCAGCCGGGGCGACCTGGACCCTTTCGGTTTAAGCTACACCTTC
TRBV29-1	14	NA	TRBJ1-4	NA	CSVAEGRGREKLFF	TGCAGCGTCGCCGAGGGCCGAGGGCGAGAAAAACTGTTTTTT
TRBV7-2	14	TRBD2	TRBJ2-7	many	CASSLPGLAYEQYF	TGTGCCAGCAGCTTACCGGGACTAGCCTACGAGCAGTACTTC
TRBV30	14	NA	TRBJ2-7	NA	CAWSVIGTSYEQYF	TGTGCCTGGAGTGTAATCGGGACAAGTTACGAGCAGTACTTC
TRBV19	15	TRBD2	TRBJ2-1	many	CASSTGGLAGGEQFF	TGTGCCAGTAGCACCGGGGGACTAGCGGGGGGTGAGCAGTTCTTC
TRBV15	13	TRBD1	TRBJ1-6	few	CATGTDNLSPLHF	TGTGCCACCGGGACAGACAATCTTTCACCCCTCCACTTT
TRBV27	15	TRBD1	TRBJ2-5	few	CASSGTGQFQETQYF	TGTGCCAGCAGTGGGACAGGGCAATTTCAAGAGACCCAGTACTTC
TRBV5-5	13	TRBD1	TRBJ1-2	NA	CASSQTGNYGYTF	TGTGCCAGCAGCCAGACAGGGAACTATGGCTACACCTTC
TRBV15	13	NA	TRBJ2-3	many	CATSQRGGAEEYF	TGTGCCACCAGCCAAAGGGGGGGTGCGGAAGAGTATTTT
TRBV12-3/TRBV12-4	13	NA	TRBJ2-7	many	CASSLQQPYEQYF	TGTGCCAGCAGTTTACAACAGCCCTACGAGCAGTACTTC
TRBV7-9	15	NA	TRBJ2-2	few	CASSLVSVGTGELFF	TGTGCCAGCAGCTTAGTGTCAGTCGGTACCGGGGAGCTGTTTTTT
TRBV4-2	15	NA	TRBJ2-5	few	CASSQGGREQETQYF	TGTGCCAGCAGCCAAGGAGGCAGGGAGCAAGAGACCCAGTACTTC
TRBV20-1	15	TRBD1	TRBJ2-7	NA	CSARGRTGRVGEQYF	TGCAGTGCTAGAGGTAGGACAGGGAGAGTTGGGGAGCAGTACTTC